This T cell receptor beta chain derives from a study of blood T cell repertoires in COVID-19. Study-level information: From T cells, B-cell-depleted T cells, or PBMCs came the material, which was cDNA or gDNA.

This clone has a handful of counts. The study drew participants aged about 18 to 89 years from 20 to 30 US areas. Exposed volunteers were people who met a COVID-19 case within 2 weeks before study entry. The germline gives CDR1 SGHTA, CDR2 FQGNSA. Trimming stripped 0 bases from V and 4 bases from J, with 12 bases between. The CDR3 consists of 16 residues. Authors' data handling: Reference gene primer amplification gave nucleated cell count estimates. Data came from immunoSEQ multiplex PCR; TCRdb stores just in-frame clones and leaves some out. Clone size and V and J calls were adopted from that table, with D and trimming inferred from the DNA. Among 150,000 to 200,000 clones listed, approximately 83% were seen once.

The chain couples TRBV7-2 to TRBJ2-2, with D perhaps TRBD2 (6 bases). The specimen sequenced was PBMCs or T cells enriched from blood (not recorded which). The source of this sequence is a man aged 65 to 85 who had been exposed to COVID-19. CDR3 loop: CASSLAKGSGTGELFF. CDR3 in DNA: TGTGCCAGCAGCTTAGCGAAGGGTAGCGGCACCGGGGAGCTGTTTTTT.